This entry lists 23 T cell receptor beta chains sequenced from one sample in a study of tumor-infiltrating lymphocytes in primary liver carcinoma. Unsorted whole blood supplied the RNA, and germline DNA was extracted too. From approximately 0.5 ug of total RNA, TCR beta-specific cDNA was reverse-transcribed using a constant-region primer. Three nested multiplex PCR rounds, a slightly modified ARM-PCR, produced the libraries for TCR beta. Use of TRBV1-TRBV30 forward primers with a C-beta reverse primer characterized the first two PCR rounds, which lasted 10 cycles each. TCRdb reprocessed the multiplex PCR reads via MiXCR and lists one record per CDR3 protein. Of almost 200,000 distinct CDR3 sequences in the sample, about 61% were seen once. Material for sequencing was peripheral blood. Receptors originate from a woman in her sixties or seventies with primary liver carcinoma and hepatitis B virus infection.

This clonotype was seen a handful of times. V is TRBV5-1 and J is TRBJ2-7; 7 bases line up with TRBD1. Germline V gives CDR1 SGHRS, CDR2 YFSETQ. The length of the CDR3 is 15 residues. Trimming at V came to 1 base and at J to 3 bases, leaving 7 bases not matched to a gene. The CDR3: CASSLYGQVGYEQYF. CDR3 DNA sequence: TGCGCCAGCAGCTTGTATGGACAGGTTGGCTACGAGCAGTACTTC.

This clonotype was picked up many times. The J gene is TRBJ2-7, the V gene TRBV6-5; TRBD2 matches 9 bases. The CDR3 totals 14 residues. J was trimmed by 2 bases and V by 5 bases; bases with no gene match: 4. Germline V gives CDR1 MNHEY, CDR2 SVGAGI. The CDR3 spells CASSAGGRPYEQYF. As DNA, the CDR3 is TGTGCCAGCAGTGCGGGAGGGCGTCCCTACGAGCAGTACTTC.

This clonotype occurred a few times. The chain carries TRBV5-1 and TRBJ1-5; D is unclear. Trimming stripped 4 bases from V and 0 bases from J, with 5 bases between. The germline CDR1 and CDR2 sequences are SGHRS and YFSETQ. CDR3 length: 13 residues. The CDR3 DNA follows: TGCGCCAGCAGCCCGAATAGCAATCAGCCCCAGCATTTT. Protein product: CASSPNSNQPQHF.

J is TRBJ1-2 and V is TRBV4-1, with no clear D. V shed 10 bases and J shed 7 bases, with 16 bases lying between them. This CDR3 spans 12 amino acids. Germline V gene data show CDR1 as MGHRA and CDR2 as YSYEKL. CDR3 in amino acids: CANSQEWGGYTF. The CDR3 nucleotides read TGCGCCAATAGCCAAGAATGGGGTGGCTACACCTTC.

This chain joins TRBV7-3 and TRBJ2-1; D is possibly TRBD2 (5 bases). V lost 3 bases, J lost 2 bases, and 11 bases lay in between. Germline assignment: CDR1 SGHTA and CDR2 FQGTGA. This CDR3 comprises 15 residues. CDR3 DNA sequence: TGTGCCAGCAGCTTTGGGAGCGGTGCCTACAATGAGCAGTTCTTC. Its translation: CASSFGSGAYNEQFF.

Of note for this clonotype: At one boundary the junction diverges from the germline segment, which might be a read error. CDR3 in DNA: TGTGTCAGCAGCCCTCGGGACACCCTCACGAACACTGAAGCTTTCTTT. Protein: CVSSPRDTLTNTEAFF. V usage is TRBV11-2 and J usage is TRBJ1-1; maybe TRBD1 (6 bases). The CDR3 loop spans 16 amino acids. CDR1 and CDR2 (germline): SGHAT, FQNNGV.

This clonotype came up once. A junction boundary mismatches the germline segment, possibly from a read error. This chain uses TRBV7-9 with TRBJ2-2; D not resolved. The CDR3 runs 19 residues. The germline CDR1 and CDR2 sequences are SEHNR and FQNEAQ (reference sequence). The CDR3 region has the DNA TGTACCAGCAGCTTAGACTCCATTTTTCGAAGAAAAAACACCGGGGAGCTGTTTTTT. Protein product: CTSSLDSIFRRKNTGELFF.

A few counts support this clonotype. The chain has TRBV10-2 and TRBJ1-2; 8 nucleotides agree with TRBD1. Germline CDR1 and CDR2: WSHSY and SAAADI. The CDR3 has 14 amino acids. V was pared by 4 bases and J by 8 bases, with 9 bases of the junction left unmatched. The CDR3 sequence is CASSGSGGAGGYTF. The CDR3 DNA is TGCGCCAGCAGTGGATCAGGGGGCGCTGGGGGCTACACCTTC.

The chain has TRBV11-2 and TRBJ2-3; D remains unclear. The CDR3 length is 15 residues. V lost 8 bases and J lost 0, with 15 bases in between. CDR1 and CDR2 from the germline V gene are SGHAT and FQNNGV. The CDR3 DNA reads TGTGCCAGCTGTCCGTCCATGCGGAGCACAGATACGCAGTATTTT. Its translation is CASCPSMRSTDTQYF.

About this clonotype itself: Being one base from a much bigger clone, this may be a read error. The CDR3 sequence is CASSLKEGSEDTQYF. CDR3 coding DNA: TGTGCCAGCAGTTTAAAGGAGGGGTCGGAGGATACGCAGTATTTT. The V and J genes are TRBV12-3 or TRBV12-4 and TRBJ2-3, with a weak D call TRBD2 (6 bases). This CDR3 has 15 residues. Between the trimmed V and J ends, which lost 2 bases and 6 bases, there was a span of 15 bases.

This clonotype was observed many times. The J gene is TRBJ2-7, the V gene TRBV11-2; 9 bases fit TRBD1. Trimming removed 2 bases from V and 5 bases from J; junction bases left unmatched: 7. The germline V gene has CDR1 SGHAT and CDR2 FQNNGV. There are 15 residues in the CDR3. The CDR3: CASSLRWTGENEQYF. DNA for the CDR3: TGTGCCAGCAGCTTACGATGGACAGGGGAAAACGAGCAGTACTTC. The variable domain in full, completed from reference TRBV11-2 and TRBJ2-7, reads EAGVAQSPRYKIIEKRQSVAFWCNPISGHATLYWYQQILGQGPKLLIQFQNNGVVDDSQLPKDRFSAERLKGVDSTLKIQPAKLEDSAVYLCASSLRWTGENEQYFGPGTRLTVT.

V usage is TRBV2 and J usage is TRBJ2-7; D is uncertain. V was trimmed by 4 bases and J by 1 base, leaving 11 bases between them. Looked up from germline, CDR1 is SNHLY and CDR2 is FYNNEI. The CDR3 covers 14 residues. CDR3 in DNA: TGTGCCAGCAGTGTAAGTCCAGGATCCTACGAGCAGTACTTC. Encoded protein: CASSVSPGSYEQYF.

In this sample, this clonotype turned up many times. V gene TRBV4-1 combines with J gene TRBJ2-3; 12 nucleotides align to TRBD2. Unmatched junction bases numbered 7, after V lost 0 bases and J lost 6 bases. The V gene's germline CDR1 is MGHRA and CDR2 YSYEKL. This CDR3 region has 17 residues. Here the CDR3 DNA reads TGCGCCAGCAGCCAAGATTTGACTAGCGGGAGTCGGGATACGCAGTATTTT. The encoded protein is CASSQDLTSGSRDTQYF.

This clonotype has more than one count but fewer than ten. One junction end does not reproduce the germline sequence, and a read error may be involved. This chain connects TRBV6-1 to TRBJ1-2, with TRBD1 identical over 7 bases. Per germline, CDR1 MNHNS and CDR2 SASEGT. The CDR3 is 16 amino acids. CDR3 sequence: CANSHPTTGINYGYTF. In nucleotides, the CDR3 is TGTGCCAACAGTCACCCAACGACAGGGATAAACTATGGCTACACCTTC.

With regard to this clonotype: The CDR3 does not close with the conserved phenylalanine or tryptophan, likely indicating a read error. This chain uses TRBV29-1 with TRBJ2-7, with TRBD1 identical over 9 bases. The germline CDR1 and CDR2 sequences are SQVTM and ANQGSEA. The CDR3 runs 14 residues. The DNA for the CDR3 is TGCAGCATTGACTCGACAGGGGGTCCCTACGAGCAGTACCTC. Its translation is CSIDSTGGPYEQYL.

The V call is TRBV6-5, the J call TRBJ1-6; possible D gene TRBD1, 5 bases. The CDR3 covers 13 residues. The germline V and J ends were trimmed by 7 bases and 7 bases, with 11 bases remaining between them. The germline V gene has CDR1 MNHEY and CDR2 SVGAGI. CDR3: CASTLDSNSPLHF. The CDR3 bases are TGTGCCAGCACCCTCGACAGCAATTCACCCCTCCACTTT.

The chain links TRBV6-6 to TRBJ2-2, with a weak D call TRBD2 (7 bases). CDR1 is MNHNY, CDR2 SVGAGI, per germline (reference sequence). The CDR3 spans 17 residues. V was shortened by 5 bases and J by 2 bases, with 18 bases between the two germline ends. The CDR3 bases are TGTGCCAGCAGTCTAACCGGGGGGCTCTCCAACACCGGGGAGCTGTTTTTT. Amino acid sequence: CASSLTGGLSNTGELFF.

With respect to this clonotype: The CDR3 does not end in the conserved phenylalanine or tryptophan, so this is likely a read error. V is TRBV11-2 and J is TRBJ1-5; tentative D call: TRBD1 (6 bases). Germline V gene sequence: CDR1 SGHAT, CDR2 FQNNGV. CDR3 length: 16 residues. CDR3 DNA sequence: TGTGCCAGCATCTTAGGAGGTGCGGGGGGCCGACAGCCCCAGCATTTA. It codes for CASILGGAGGRQPQHL.

On this clonotype: This may arise from a read error, as a much more abundant clone is one base away. The CDR3 bases are TGCGCCAGCAGCTATCAGGCTAGCGGCACCGGGGAGCTGTTTTTT. Its translation: CASSYQASGTGELFF. The V call is TRBV4-1, the J call TRBJ2-2; 7 bases map to TRBD2. The CDR3 totals 15 residues. V shed 5 bases and J 4 bases; nucleotides not matched to a gene: 7. The germline V gene encodes CDR1 MGHRA and CDR2 YSYEKL.

This clonotype was seen only once. A single base separates this from a much larger clone, so it may be a read error. The chain recombines TRBV6-2 or TRBV6-3 with TRBJ1-2; no reliable D call. Germline V lookup: CDR1 MNHEY, CDR2 SVGEGT. The length of the CDR3 is 13 residues. V dropped 6 bases and J dropped 1 base, with 9 bases sitting between them. Here the CDR3 DNA reads TGTGCCAGCAGCAAGACCTTTAACTATGGCTACACCTTC. It codes for CASSKTFNYGYTF.

As to this clonotype: This likely comes from a read error, as the CDR3 has no conserved phenylalanine or tryptophan at its end. This rearrangement joins TRBV11-2 to TRBJ2-7, with D possibly matching TRBD1 (6 bases). The CDR3 length is 15 residues. Trimming took 5 bases from V and 2 from J, leaving 16 bases between them. In germline, CDR1 is SGHAT, CDR2 FQNNGV. CDR3 loop: CASSVYAGVAYEQYI. The CDR3 DNA sequence: TGTGCCAGCAGCGTATATGCAGGGGTGGCCTACGAGCAGTACATC.

The chain links TRBV11-1 to TRBJ2-3; possibly TRBD1 or TRBD2 for D (5 bases each). CDR3 length: 19 residues. Trimming removed 4 bases at V and 1 base at J, with 24 bases between. Per germline, CDR1 SGHAT and CDR2 FQDESV (reference sequence). CDR3: CASSSGGSSAGARTDTQYF. CDR3 DNA sequence: TGTGCCAGCAGCTCTGGGGGAAGCTCTGCTGGAGCCCGCACAGATACGCAGTATTTT.

Points on this clonotype: One end of the junction fails to match germline, which may point to a read error. The chain employs TRBV7-8 and TRBJ1-5, with a weak D call TRBD1 (5 bases). This CDR3 is built from 14 residues. From germline, CDR1 is SGHVS and CDR2 FQNEAQ. The DNA for the CDR3 is TGTGCCGGCAGCTTAGTTCGAGGGGATCAGCCCCAGCACTTT. Translation: CAGSLVRGDQPQHF.